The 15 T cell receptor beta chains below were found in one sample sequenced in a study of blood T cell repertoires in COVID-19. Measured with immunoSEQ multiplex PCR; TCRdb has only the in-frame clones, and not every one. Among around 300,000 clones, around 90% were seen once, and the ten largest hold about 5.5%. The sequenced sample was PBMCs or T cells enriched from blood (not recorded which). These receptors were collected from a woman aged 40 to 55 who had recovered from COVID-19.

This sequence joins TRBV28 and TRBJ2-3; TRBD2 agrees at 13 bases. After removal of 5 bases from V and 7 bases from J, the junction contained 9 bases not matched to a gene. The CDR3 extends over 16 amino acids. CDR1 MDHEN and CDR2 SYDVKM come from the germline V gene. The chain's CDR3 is CASSPYRTSGSNTQYF. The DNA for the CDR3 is TGTGCCAGCAGTCCCTATCGGACTAGCGGGAGTAATACGCAGTATTTT.

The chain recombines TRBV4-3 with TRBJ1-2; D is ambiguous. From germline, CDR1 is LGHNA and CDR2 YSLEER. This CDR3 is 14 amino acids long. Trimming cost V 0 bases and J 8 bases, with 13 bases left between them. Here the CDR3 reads CASSQEDEGRGYTF. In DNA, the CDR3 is TGCGCCAGCAGCCAAGAAGATGAGGGTAGGGGCTACACCTTC.

As DNA, the CDR3 is TGTGCCAGCTCACCTCAGGGGAGGGGAGAGAAGGATACGCAGTATTTT. As protein: CASSPQGRGEKDTQYF. This chain uses TRBV18 with TRBJ2-3; D perhaps matches TRBD2 (7 bases). V was pared by 3 bases and J by 6 bases, with 19 bases between. Germline V gene sequence: CDR1 KGHSH, CDR2 LQKENI. There are 16 residues in the CDR3.

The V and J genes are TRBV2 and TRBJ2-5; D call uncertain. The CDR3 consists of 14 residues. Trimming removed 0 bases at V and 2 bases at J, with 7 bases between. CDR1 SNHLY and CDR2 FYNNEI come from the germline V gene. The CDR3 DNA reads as TGTGCCAGCAGTGAAGCGAGATTTCAAGAGACCCAGTACTTC. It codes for CASSEARFQETQYF.

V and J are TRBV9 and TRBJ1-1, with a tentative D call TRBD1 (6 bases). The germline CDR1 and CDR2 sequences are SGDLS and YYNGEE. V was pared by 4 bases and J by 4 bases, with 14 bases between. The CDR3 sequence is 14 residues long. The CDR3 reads CASSPVRGSTEAFF. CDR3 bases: TGTGCCAGCAGCCCAGTTAGGGGGAGCACTGAAGCTTTCTTT. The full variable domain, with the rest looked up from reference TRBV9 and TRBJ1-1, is DSGVTQTPKHLITATGQRVTLRCSPRSGDLSVYWYQQSLDQGLQFLIQYYNGEERAKGNILERFSAQQFPDLHSELNLSSLELGDSALYFCASSPVRGSTEAFFGQGTRLTVV.

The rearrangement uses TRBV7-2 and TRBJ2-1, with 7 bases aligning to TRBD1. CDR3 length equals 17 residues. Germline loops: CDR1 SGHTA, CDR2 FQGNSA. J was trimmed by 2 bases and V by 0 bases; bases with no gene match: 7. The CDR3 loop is CASSLALRQGAYNEQFF. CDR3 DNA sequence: TGTGCCAGCAGCTTAGCGCTACGCCAGGGGGCCTACAATGAGCAGTTCTTC.

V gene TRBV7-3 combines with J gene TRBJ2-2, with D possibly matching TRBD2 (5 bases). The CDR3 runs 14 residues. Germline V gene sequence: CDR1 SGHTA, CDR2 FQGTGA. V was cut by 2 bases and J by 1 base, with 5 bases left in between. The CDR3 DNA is TGTGCCAGCAGCTTAGGACTGAACACCGGGGAGCTGTTTTTT. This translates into CASSLGLNTGELFF.

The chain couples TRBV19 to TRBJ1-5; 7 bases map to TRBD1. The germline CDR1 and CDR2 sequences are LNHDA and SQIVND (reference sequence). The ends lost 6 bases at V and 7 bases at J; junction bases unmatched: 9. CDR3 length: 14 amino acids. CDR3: CASRLQGKVQPQHF. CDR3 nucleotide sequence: TGTGCCAGTAGATTACAGGGGAAGGTACAGCCCCAGCATTTT.

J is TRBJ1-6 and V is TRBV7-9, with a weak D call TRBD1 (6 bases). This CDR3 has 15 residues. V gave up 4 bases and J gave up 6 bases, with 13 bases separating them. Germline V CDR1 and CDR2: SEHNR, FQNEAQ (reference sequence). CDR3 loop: CASSSRGQGNSPLHF. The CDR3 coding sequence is TGTGCCAGCAGCTCCAGGGGTCAGGGTAATTCACCCCTCCACTTT.

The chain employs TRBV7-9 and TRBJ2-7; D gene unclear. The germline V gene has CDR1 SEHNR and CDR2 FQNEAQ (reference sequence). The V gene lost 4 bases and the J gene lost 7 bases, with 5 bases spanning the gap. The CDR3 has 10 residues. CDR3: CASSSVEQYF. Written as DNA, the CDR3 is TGTGCCAGCAGCTCAGTGGAGCAGTACTTC. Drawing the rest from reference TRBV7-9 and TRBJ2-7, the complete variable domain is DTGVSQNPRHKITKRGQNVTFRCDPISEHNRLYWYRQTLGQGPEFLTYFQNEAQLEKSRLLSDRFSAERPKGSFSTLEIQRTEQGDSAMYLCASSSVEQYFGPGTRLTVT.

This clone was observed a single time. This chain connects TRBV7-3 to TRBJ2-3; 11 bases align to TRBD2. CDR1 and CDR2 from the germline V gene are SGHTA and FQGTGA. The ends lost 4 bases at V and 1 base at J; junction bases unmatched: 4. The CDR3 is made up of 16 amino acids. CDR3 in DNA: TGTGCCAGCAGCTCCAGACTAGCGGGACGCACAGATACGCAGTATTTT. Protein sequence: CASSSRLAGRTDTQYF.

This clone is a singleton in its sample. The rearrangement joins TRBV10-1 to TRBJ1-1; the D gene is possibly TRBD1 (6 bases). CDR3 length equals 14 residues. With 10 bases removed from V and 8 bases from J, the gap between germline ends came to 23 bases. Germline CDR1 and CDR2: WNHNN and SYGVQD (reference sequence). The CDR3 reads CANKNRVFWVEAFF. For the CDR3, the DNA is TGCGCCAACAAAAACAGGGTATTTTGGGTGGAAGCTTTCTTT.

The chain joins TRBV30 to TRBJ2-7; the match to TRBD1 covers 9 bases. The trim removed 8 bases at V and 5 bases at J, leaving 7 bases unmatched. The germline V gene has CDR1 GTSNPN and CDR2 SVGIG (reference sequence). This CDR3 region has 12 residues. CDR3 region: CAGNRGPDEQYF. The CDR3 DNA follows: TGTGCCGGGAACAGGGGGCCAGACGAGCAGTACTTC.

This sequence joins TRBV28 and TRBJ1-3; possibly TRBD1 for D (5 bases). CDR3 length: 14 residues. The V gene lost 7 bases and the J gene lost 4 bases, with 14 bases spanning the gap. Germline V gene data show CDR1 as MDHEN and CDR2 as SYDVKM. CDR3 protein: CASISQAVGNTIYF. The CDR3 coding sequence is TGTGCCAGCATTTCACAGGCAGTGGGAAACACCATATATTTT.

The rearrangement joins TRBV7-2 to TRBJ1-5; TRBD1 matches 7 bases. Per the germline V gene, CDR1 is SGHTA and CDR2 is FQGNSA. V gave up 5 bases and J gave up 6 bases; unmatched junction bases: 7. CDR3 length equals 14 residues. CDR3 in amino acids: CASSQGQAGQPQHF. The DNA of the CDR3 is TGTGCCAGCAGCCAAGGACAGGCGGGTCAGCCCCAGCATTTT.